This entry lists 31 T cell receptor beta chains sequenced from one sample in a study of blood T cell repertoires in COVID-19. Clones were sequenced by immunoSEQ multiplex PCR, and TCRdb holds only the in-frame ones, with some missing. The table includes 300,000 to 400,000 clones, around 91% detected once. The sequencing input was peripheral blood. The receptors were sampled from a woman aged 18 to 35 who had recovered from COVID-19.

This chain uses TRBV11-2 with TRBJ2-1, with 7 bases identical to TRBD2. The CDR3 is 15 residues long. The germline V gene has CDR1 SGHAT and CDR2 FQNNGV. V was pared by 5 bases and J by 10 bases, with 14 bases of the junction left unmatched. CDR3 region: CASSPIGGGVPEQFF. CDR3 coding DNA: TGTGCCAGCAGCCCGATTGGGGGAGGGGTTCCGGAGCAGTTCTTC.

The chain's CDR3 is CSAGTGAAGSPLHF. As DNA, the CDR3 is TGCAGCGCGGGGACAGGGGCGGCTGGTTCACCCCTCCACTTT. The V call is TRBV29-1, the J call TRBJ1-6; 10 bases line up with TRBD1. Germline lookup yields CDR1 SQVTM and CDR2 ANQGSEA. The CDR3 is 14 residues long. V gave up 7 bases and J gave up 9 bases; unmatched junction bases: 9.

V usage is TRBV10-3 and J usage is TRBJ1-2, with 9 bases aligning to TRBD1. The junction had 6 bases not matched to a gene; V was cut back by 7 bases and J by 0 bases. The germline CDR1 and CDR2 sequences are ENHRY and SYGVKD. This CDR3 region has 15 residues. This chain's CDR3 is CAITPGQGPNYGYTF. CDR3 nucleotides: TGTGCCATCACCCCGGGACAGGGACCTAACTATGGCTACACCTTC.

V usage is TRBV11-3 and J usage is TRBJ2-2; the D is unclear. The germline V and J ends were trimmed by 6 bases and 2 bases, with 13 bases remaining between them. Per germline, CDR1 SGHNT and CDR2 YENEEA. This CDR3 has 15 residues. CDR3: CASRLAGFNTGELFF. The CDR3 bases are TGTGCCAGCAGATTGGCAGGATTTAACACCGGGGAGCTGTTTTTT.

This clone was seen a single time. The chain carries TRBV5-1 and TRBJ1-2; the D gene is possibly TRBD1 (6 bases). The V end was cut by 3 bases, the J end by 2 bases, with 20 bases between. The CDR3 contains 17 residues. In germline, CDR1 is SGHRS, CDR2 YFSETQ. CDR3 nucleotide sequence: TGCGCCAGCAGCTCTTACGACAGGACAGACCTGAACTATGGCTACACCTTC. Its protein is CASSSYDRTDLNYGYTF.

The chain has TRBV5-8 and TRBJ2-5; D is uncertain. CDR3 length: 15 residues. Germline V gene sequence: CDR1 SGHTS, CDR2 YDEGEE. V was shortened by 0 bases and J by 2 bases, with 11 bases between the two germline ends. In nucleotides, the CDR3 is TGTGCCAGCAGCTTGGAGGAGACGAGGCAAGAGACCCAGTACTTC. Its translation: CASSLEETRQETQYF.

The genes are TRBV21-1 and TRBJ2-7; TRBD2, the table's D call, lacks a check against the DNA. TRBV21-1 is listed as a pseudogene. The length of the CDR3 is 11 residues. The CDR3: CASLSLYEQYV. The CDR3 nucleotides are TGTGCCAGCCTGTCTCTCTACGAGCAGTACGTC.

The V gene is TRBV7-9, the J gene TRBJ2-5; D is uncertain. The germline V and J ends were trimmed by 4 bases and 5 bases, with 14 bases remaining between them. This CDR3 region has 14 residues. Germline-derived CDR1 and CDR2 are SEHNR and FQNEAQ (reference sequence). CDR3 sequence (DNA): TGTGCCAGCAGCTCAGGCGTGGTTGGGGAGACCCAGTACTTC. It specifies CASSSGVVGETQYF.

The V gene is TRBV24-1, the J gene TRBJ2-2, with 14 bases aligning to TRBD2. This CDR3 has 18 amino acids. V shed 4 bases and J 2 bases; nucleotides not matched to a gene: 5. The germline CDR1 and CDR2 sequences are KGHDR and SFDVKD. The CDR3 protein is CATSDRGLAGGNTGELFF. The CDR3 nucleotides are TGTGCCACCAGTGACCGAGGACTAGCGGGAGGTAACACCGGGGAGCTGTTTTTT.

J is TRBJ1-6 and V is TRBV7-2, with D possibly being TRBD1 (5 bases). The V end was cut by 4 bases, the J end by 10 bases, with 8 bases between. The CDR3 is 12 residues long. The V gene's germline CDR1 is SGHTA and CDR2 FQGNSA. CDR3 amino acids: CASSSWGSPLHF. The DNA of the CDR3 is TGTGCCAGCAGCTCGTGGGGCTCACCCCTCCACTTT.

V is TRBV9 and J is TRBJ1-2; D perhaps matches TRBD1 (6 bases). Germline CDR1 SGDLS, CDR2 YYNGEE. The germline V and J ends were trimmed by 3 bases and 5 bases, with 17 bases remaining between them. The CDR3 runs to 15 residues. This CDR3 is CASSASQGGTYGYTF. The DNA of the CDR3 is TGTGCCAGCAGCGCTTCACAGGGAGGGACTTATGGCTACACCTTC.

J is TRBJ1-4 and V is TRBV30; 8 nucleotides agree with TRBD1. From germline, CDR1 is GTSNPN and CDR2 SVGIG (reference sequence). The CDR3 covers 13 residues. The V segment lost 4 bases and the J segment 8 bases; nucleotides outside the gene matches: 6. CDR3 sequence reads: CAWNRQGNEKLFF. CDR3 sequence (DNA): TGTGCCTGGAATAGACAGGGGAACGAAAAACTGTTTTTT.

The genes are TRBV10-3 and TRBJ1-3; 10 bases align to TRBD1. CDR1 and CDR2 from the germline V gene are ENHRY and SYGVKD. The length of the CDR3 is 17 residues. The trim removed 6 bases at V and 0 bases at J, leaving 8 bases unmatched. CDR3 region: CAIRTRDRGLSGNTIYF. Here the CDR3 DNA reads TGTGCCATCAGGACTAGAGACAGGGGGCTCTCTGGAAACACCATATATTTT.

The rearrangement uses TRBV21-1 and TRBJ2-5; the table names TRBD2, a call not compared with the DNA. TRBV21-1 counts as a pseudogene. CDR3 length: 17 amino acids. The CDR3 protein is CASSPPSGSDGEETQYF. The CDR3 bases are TGTGCCAGCAGCCCCCCTAGCGGGAGTGACGGGGAAGAGACCCAGTACTTC.

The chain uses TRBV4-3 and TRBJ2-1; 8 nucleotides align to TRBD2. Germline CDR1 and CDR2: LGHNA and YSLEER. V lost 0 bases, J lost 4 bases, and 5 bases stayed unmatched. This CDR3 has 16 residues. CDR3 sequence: CASSQDIASGYNEQFF. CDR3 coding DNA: TGCGCCAGCAGCCAAGATATTGCTAGCGGGTACAATGAGCAGTTCTTC.

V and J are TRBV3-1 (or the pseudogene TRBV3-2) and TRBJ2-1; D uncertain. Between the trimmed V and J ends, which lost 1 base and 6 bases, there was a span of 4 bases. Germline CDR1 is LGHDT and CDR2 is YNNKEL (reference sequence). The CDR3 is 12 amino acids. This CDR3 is CASSQARNEQFF. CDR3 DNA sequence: TGTGCCAGCAGCCAAGCCCGCAATGAGCAGTTCTTC.

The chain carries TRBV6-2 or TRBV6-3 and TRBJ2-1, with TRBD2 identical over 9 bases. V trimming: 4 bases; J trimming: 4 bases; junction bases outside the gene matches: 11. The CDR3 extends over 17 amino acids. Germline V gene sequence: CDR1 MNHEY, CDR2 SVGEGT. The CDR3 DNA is TGTGCCAGCAGTTTCCGATTAGCGGGAGAGGGGTACAATGAGCAGTTCTTC. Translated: CASSFRLAGEGYNEQFF.

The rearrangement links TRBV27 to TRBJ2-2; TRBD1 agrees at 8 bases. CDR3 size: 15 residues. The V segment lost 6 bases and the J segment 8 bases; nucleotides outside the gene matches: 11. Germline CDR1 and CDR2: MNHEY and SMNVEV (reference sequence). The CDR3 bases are TGTGCCAGCAGACCTGGACAGGGATTGTCGGGGGAGCTGTTTTTT. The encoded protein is CASRPGQGLSGELFF.

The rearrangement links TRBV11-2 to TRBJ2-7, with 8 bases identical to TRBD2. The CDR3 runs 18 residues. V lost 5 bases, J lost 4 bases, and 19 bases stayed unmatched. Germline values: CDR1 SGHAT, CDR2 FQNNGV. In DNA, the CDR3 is TGTGCCAGCAGCCCCAGGCCAGGTCTATGGACTAGCCATTACGAGCAGTACGTC. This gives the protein CASSPRPGLWTSHYEQYV.

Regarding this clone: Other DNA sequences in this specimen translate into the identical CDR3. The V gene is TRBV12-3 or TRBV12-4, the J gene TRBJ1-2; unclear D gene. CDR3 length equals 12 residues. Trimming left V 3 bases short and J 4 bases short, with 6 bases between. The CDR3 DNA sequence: TGTGCCAGCAGTTTCGCCGGCTATGGCTACACCTTC. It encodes CASSFAGYGYTF.

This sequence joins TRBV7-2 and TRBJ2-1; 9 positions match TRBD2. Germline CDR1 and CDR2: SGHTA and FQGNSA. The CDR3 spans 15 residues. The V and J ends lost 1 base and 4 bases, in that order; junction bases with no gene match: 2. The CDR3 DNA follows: TGTGCCAGCAGCTTAGATCTAGCGGGGTACAATGAGCAGTTCTTC. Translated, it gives CASSLDLAGYNEQFF. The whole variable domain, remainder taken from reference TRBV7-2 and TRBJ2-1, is GAGVSQSPSNKVTEKGKDVELRCDPISGHTALYWYRQSLGQGLEFLIYFQGNSAPDKSGLPSDRFSAERTGGSVSTLTIQRTQQEDSAVYLCASSLDLAGYNEQFFGPGTRLTVL.

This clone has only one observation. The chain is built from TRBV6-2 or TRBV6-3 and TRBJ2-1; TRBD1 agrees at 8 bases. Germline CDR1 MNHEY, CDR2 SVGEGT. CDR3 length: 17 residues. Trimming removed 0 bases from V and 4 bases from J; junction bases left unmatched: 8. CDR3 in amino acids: CASSYSTGAGRYNEQFF. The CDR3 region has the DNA TGTGCCAGCAGTTACTCGACAGGGGCAGGCCGGTACAATGAGCAGTTCTTC.

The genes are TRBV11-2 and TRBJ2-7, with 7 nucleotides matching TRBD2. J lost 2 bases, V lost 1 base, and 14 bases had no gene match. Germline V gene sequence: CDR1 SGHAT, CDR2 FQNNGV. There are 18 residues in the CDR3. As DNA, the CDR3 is TGTGCCAGCAGCTTAGCCCCACACAGCGGGAAGTTCACCTACGAGCAGTACGTC. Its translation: CASSLAPHSGKFTYEQYV.

CDR3 protein: CASSQDGRGPYNEQFF. The DNA of the CDR3 is TGTGCCAGCAGCCAAGACGGCAGGGGCCCCTACAATGAGCAGTTCTTC. The J gene is TRBJ2-1, the V gene TRBV3-1 (or the pseudogene TRBV3-2), with a weak D call TRBD1 (6 bases). The germline gives CDR1 LGHDT, CDR2 YNNKEL (reference sequence). V was trimmed by 0 bases and J by 2 bases, leaving 11 bases between them. The CDR3 extends over 16 amino acids.

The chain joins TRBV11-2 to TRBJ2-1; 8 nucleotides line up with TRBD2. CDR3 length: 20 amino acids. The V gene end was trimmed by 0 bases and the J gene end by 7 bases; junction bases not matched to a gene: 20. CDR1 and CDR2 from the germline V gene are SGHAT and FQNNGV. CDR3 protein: CASSLERLVSDGRVQNEQFF. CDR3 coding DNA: TGTGCCAGCAGCTTAGAACGTTTAGTTTCGGACGGGAGGGTACAGAATGAGCAGTTCTTC.

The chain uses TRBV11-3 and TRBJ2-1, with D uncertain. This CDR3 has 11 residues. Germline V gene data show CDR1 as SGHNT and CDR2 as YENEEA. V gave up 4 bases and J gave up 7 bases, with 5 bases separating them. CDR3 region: CASSYKNEQFF. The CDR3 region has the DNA TGTGCCAGCAGCTACAAGAATGAGCAGTTCTTC.

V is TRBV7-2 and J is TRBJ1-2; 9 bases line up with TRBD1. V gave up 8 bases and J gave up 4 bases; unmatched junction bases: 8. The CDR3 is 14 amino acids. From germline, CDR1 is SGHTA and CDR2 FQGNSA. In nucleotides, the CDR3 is TGTGCCAGCGGGCCGACAGGGGGGAGCTATGGCTACACCTTC. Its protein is CASGPTGGSYGYTF.

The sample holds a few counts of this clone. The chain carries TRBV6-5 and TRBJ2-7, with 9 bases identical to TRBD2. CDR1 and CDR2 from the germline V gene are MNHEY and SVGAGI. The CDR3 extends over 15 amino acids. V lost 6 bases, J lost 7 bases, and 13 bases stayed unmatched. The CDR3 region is CASSKAGGRWREQYV. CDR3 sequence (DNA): TGTGCCAGCAGCAAAGCGGGAGGCCGTTGGAGGGAGCAGTACGTC.

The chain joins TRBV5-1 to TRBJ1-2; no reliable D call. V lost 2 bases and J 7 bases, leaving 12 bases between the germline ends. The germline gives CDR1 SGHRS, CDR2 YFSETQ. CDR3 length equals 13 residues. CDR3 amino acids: CASSFLSLSGYTF. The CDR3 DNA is TGCGCCAGCAGCTTCTTATCCCTTTCTGGCTACACCTTC.

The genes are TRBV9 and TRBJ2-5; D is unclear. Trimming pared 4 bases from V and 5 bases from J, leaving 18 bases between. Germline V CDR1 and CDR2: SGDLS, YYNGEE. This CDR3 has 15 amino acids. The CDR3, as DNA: TGTGCCAGCAGCCCACTGGAAGGTTCCGGGGAGACCCAGTACTTC. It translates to CASSPLEGSGETQYF.

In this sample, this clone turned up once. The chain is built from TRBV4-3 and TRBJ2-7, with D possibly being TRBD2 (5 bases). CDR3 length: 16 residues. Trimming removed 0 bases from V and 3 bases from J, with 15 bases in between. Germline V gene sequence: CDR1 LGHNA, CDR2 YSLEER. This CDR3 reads CASSQDEEGKGYEQYV. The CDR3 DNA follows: TGCGCCAGCAGCCAAGATGAAGAGGGAAAGGGCTACGAGCAGTACGTC.